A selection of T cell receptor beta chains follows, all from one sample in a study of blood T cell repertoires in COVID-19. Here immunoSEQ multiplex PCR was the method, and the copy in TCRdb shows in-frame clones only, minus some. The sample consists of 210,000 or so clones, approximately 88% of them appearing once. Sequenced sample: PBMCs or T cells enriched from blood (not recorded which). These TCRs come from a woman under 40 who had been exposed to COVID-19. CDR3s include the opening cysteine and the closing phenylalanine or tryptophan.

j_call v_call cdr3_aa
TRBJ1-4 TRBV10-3 CAMDARDRGSNEKLFF
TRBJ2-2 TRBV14 CASSRYRDRGSGELFF
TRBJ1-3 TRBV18 CASSRTGGGADGNTIYF
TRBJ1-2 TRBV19 CASSAQGLGYTF
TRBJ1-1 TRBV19 CASRQVNTEAFF
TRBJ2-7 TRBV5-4 CASSAGVAGDLQYF
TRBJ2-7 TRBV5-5 CASRILAARTYEQYF
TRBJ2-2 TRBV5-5 CASSSLAGYTGELFF
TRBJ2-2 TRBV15 CATSRGGLLFF
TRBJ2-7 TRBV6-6 CASSSPLAGGSYEQYF
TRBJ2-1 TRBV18 CASSPRQGYNEQFF
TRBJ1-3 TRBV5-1 CASSSVQGGNTIYF
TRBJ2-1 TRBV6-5 CATTESANEQFF
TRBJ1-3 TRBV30 CAWSGDSGNTIYF
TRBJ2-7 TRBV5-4 CASTVTGDPYEQYF
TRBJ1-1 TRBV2 CASAGRENTEAFF
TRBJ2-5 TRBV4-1 CASSQTRQGHQAQYF
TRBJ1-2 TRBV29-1 CSVDEGIYGYTF
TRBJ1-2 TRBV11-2 CASSQDRSLGYTF
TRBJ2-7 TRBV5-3 CARSSVTIPYEQYF
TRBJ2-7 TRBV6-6 CASSLGQMDFYEQYF
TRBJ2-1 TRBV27 CASSPLGGGLSYNEQFF
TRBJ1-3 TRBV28 CASRPQGRPGNTIYF
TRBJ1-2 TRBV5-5 CASSLGRFAGYGYTF
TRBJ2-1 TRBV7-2 CASSPPGVRTHEQFF
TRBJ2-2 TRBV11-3 CASSLRRRRIGELFF
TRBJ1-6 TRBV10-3 CAISDPQGGPLHF
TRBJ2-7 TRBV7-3 CASSYTTSSEQYF